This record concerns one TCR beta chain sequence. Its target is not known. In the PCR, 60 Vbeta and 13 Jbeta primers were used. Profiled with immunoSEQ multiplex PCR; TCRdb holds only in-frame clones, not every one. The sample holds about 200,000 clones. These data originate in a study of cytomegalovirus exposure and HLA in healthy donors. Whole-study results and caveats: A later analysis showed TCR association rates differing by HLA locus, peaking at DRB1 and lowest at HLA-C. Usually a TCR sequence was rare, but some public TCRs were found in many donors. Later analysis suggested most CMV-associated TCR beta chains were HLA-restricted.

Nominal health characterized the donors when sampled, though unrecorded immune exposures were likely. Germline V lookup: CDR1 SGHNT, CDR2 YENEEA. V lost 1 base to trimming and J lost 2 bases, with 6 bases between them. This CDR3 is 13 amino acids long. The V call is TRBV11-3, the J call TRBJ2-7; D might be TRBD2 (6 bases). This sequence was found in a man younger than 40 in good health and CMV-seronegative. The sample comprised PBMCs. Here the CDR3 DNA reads TGTGCCAGCAGCTTAGGACTAGCCTACGAGCAGTACTTC. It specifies CASSLGLAYEQYF.